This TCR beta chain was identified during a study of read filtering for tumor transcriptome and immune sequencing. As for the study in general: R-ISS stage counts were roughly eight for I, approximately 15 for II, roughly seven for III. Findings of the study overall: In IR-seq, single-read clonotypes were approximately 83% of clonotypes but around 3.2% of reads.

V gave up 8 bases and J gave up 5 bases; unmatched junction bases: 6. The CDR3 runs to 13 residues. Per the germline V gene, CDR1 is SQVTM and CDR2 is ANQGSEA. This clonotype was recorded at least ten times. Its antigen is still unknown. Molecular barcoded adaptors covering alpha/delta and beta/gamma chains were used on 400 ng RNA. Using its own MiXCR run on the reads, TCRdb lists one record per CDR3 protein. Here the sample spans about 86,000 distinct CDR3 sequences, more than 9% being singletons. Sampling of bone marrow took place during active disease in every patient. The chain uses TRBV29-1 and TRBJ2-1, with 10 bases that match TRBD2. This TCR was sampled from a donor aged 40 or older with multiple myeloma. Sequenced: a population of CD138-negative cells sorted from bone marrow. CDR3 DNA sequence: TGCAGCTCCCGACTAGCGGGCGACAATGAGCAGTTCTTC. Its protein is CSSRLAGDNEQFF.